This T cell receptor beta chain was observed in a study of blood T cell repertoires in COVID-19. V lost 5 bases, J lost 6 bases, and 9 bases stayed unmatched. This CDR3 is 16 amino acids long. Germline V gene lookup returns CDR1 SNHLY and CDR2 FYNNEI. This clone showed up just a few times. Profiling relied on immunoSEQ multiplex PCR, and the TCRdb table lists in-frame clones only, not all of them. Of 250,000 or so clones in the sample, about 83% were seen once. This clonotype was obtained from a woman aged 50 to 65 who had recovered from COVID-19. Sequenced input: PBMCs or T cells enriched from blood (not recorded which). The chain combines TRBV2 with TRBJ2-1, with 11 bases fitting TRBD2. In DNA, the CDR3 is TGTGCCAGCAGTCCATGGGGGGGACTAGCGGCCAATGAGCAGTTCTTC. It yields the protein CASSPWGGLAANEQFF. The whole variable domain, filled in from reference TRBV2 and TRBJ2-1, reads EPEVTQTPSHQVTQMGQEVILRCVPISNHLYFYWYRQILGQKVEFLVSFYNNEISEKSEIFDDQFSVERPDGSNFTLKIRSTKLEDSAMYFCASSPWGGLAANEQFFGPGTRLTVL.